This T cell receptor (beta chain) is from a study of blood T cell repertoires in COVID-19. Study-level information: T cells, B-cell-depleted T cells, or PBMCs supplied cDNA or gDNA.

Clones were sequenced by immunoSEQ multiplex PCR, and TCRdb holds only the in-frame ones, with some missing. The sample holds under 450,000 clones, approximately 93% seen once. The CDR3 has 15 amino acids. Germline loops: CDR1 LGHDT, CDR2 YNNKEL (reference sequence). The V gene lost 8 bases and the J gene lost 6 bases, with 22 bases spanning the gap. The study drew participants aged about 18 to 89 years from approximately 25 US areas. Cohorts were based on clinical histories the participants reported. This TCR derives from a woman between 35 and 50 years old who had been exposed to COVID-19. This chain connects TRBV3-1 (or the pseudogene TRBV3-2) to TRBJ1-2; D unresolved. Input material: PBMCs or T cells enriched from blood (not recorded which). The CDR3 nucleotides read TGTGCCAGCGGGAAGGAGGGTAGGCCAATGGATGGCTACACCTTC. This codes for CASGKEGRPMDGYTF.